This entry is about one TCR beta chain. Its matching antigen is unknown. The record originates from a study of T cells in tuberculosis. Study background: This South African cohort compared adolescents with or without latent tuberculosis against adults with active tuberculosis. Notes on the study in general: A GMM-specific repertoire classifier reached 75% to 90% accuracy, AUROC approximately 0.9. Active tuberculosis cases were adults; controls were adolescents.

Described time point: new active TB diagnosis, blood taken before or within 7 days of starting treatment. Tuberculosis was confirmed by positive sputum smear and/or M. tuberculosis culture. Data came from immunoSEQ multiplex PCR; TCRdb stores just in-frame clones and leaves some out. The sample shows under 50,000 clones, roughly 94% of them seen only once. The CDR3 is 14 amino acids. The V segment lost 7 bases and the J segment 1 base; nucleotides outside the gene matches: 6. Germline CDR1 is SGHRS and CDR2 is YFSETQ. The V call is TRBV5-1, the J call TRBJ2-3; 7 positions agree with TRBD1. The sequencing used PBMCs, collected at tuberculosis diagnosis. This TCR was sampled from an adult with tuberculosis. CDR3 residues: CASLGTVGTDTQYF. The CDR3 DNA is TGCGCCAGCCTAGGGACAGTGGGCACAGATACGCAGTATTTT.